The T cell receptor beta chain under discussion was sequenced for a study of T cells in narcolepsy. Whole-study findings and limits: Healthy controls reportedly lacked the autoreactive clonotypes serially found in patients' blood. Some memory CD4+ repertoires had no autoreactive clone sequences.

V gave up 0 bases and J gave up 0 bases; unmatched junction bases: 5. This CDR3 contains 16 residues. Per germline, CDR1 GTSNPN and CDR2 SVGIG (reference sequence). Concerning this clone itself: The antigen is unknown.

Data came from immunoSEQ multiplex PCR; TCRdb stores just in-frame clones and leaves some out. The sample carries around 30,000 clones, around four fifths recorded once. The chain employs TRBV30 and TRBJ2-7; 10 nucleotides match TRBD1. This clonotype was obtained from a human donor with narcolepsy. Sequenced sample: CD45RA- memory CD4+ T cells from PBMCs. The CDR3 DNA reads TGTGCCTGGAGTGTAAGAGGGGACAGGGGCTCCTACGAGCAGTACTTC. Translated: CAWSVRGDRGSYEQYF.